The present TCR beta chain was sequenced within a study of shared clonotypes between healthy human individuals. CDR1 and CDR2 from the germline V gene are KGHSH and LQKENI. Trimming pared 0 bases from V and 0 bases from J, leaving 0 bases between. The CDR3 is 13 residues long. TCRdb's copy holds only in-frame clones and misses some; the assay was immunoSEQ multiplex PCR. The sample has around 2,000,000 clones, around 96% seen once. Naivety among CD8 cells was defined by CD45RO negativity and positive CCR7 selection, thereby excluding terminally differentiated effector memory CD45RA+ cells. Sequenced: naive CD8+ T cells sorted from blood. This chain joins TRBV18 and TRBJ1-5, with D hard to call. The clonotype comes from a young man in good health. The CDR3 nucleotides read TGTGCCAGCTCACCACCTAGCAATCAGCCCCAGCATTTT. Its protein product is CASSPPSNQPQHF. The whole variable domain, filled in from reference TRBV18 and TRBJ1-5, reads NAGVMQNPRHLVRRRGQEARLRCSPMKGHSHVYWYRQLPEEGLKFMVYLQKENIIDESGMPKERFSAEFPKEGPSILRIQQVVRGDSAAYFCASSPPSNQPQHFGDGTRLSIL.